Below are 18 T cell receptor beta chains sequenced from a single sample in a study of control samples from healthy donors and cancer patients. The table came from immunoSEQ multiplex PCR; TCRdb's copy has only in-frame clones and leaves some out. The data show about 150,000 clones, with roughly 93% seen just once and almost 6% held by the top ten. The sequenced sample consisted of blood. The origin of the receptors is a man younger than 35 in good health.

As to this clone: This sample includes further DNA sequences coding for the same CDR3. The rearrangement uses TRBV6-5 and TRBJ1-5; 7 bases agree with TRBD1. V lost 0 bases to trimming and J lost 0 bases; unmatched junction nucleotides: 2. This CDR3 is built from 16 residues. Germline assignment: CDR1 MNHEY and CDR2 SVGAGI. CDR3 region: CASSYSGQSSNQPQHF. The CDR3 nucleotides are TGTGCCAGCAGTTACTCGGGACAGAGTAGCAATCAGCCCCAGCATTTT.

The rearrangement links TRBV24-1 to TRBJ2-2; D gene ambiguous. Germline loops: CDR1 KGHDR, CDR2 SFDVKD. Between the trimmed V and J ends, which lost 6 bases and 8 bases, there was a span of 9 bases. The CDR3 spans 12 residues. The CDR3 nucleotides read TGTGCCACCAGTCCCGGAATGGGGGAGCTGTTTTTT. This codes for CATSPGMGELFF.

CDR3 sequence (DNA): TGCAGCGTGGAGGGGACAGGGGGCGAGTCCGAAGCTTTCTTT. Protein: CSVEGTGGESEAFF. V is TRBV29-1 and J is TRBJ1-1, with 12 bases that match TRBD1. In germline, CDR1 is SQVTM, CDR2 ANQGSEA. CDR3 length: 14 amino acids. The V gene end was trimmed by 6 bases and the J gene end by 8 bases; junction bases not matched to a gene: 10.

The chain employs TRBV5-5 and TRBJ1-2; 7 bases align to TRBD1. V was pared by 0 bases and J by 8 bases, with 4 bases of the junction left unmatched. CDR3 size: 13 residues. From germline, CDR1 is SGHKS and CDR2 YYEKEE (reference sequence). CDR3 amino acids: CASSLGQGGGYTF. In DNA form, the CDR3 reads TGTGCCAGCAGCTTGGGCCAGGGGGGCGGCTACACCTTC.

V and J are TRBV10-3 and TRBJ1-6; D is undetermined. The V gene's germline CDR1 is ENHRY and CDR2 SYGVKD. The CDR3 runs 14 residues. Trimming took off 0 bases at V and 11 bases at J, with 11 bases between the two ends. The CDR3 region has the DNA TGTGCCATCAGTGAGTCGCCAGAAATTACACCCCTCCACTTT. Amino acid sequence: CAISESPEITPLHF.

The CDR3 loop reads CASSGTSIAVKQFF. CDR3 nucleotides: TGTGCCAGCAGCGGGACTAGCATAGCGGTGAAGCAGTTCTTC. The V call is TRBV7-6, the J call TRBJ2-1; TRBD2 matches at 9 bases. Germline V gene data show CDR1 as SGHVS and CDR2 as FNYEAQ. The CDR3 contains 14 residues. V dropped 5 bases and J dropped 11; count of bases not matched to a gene: 10.

This clone appeared once. The gene calls are TRBV10-1 and TRBJ2-4; D is unclear. CDR3 length: 15 residues. V lost 8 bases to trimming and J lost 10 bases, with 24 bases between them. Germline V gene lookup returns CDR1 WNHNN and CDR2 SYGVQD (reference sequence). CDR3 sequence: CASVSVSEPHRIQYF. CDR3 bases: TGCGCCAGCGTATCTGTAAGTGAACCGCACCGGATTCAGTACTTC.

The chain employs TRBV13 and TRBJ2-7; tentatively, D is TRBD2 (6 bases). The CDR3 contains 14 residues. CDR1 is PRHDT, CDR2 FYEKMQ, per germline (reference sequence). V was pared by 0 bases and J by 7 bases, with 13 bases between. The CDR3 DNA reads TGTGCCAGCAGCTTAGGGCTGCGGGAACAGGAGCAGTACTTC. Its translation is CASSLGLREQEQYF.

The chain links TRBV4-1 to TRBJ2-1; 7 nucleotides align to TRBD2. This CDR3 spans 17 amino acids. J was trimmed by 5 bases and V by 4 bases; bases with no gene match: 14. The V gene's germline CDR1 is MGHRA and CDR2 YSYEKL. CDR3 bases: TGCGCCAGCAGCCCTCTATTCGGGCGGGAGTTAAACAATGAGCAGTTCTTC. This gives the protein CASSPLFGRELNNEQFF.

CDR3 nucleotides: TGCGCCAGCAGTGAAGCGGGAATCCACGAGCAGTACTTC. Its protein product is CASSEAGIHEQYF. The V and J genes are TRBV23-1 and TRBJ2-7; 7 bases line up with TRBD2. TRBV23-1 is assigned to the ORF class and has an uncertain function. This CDR3 has 13 residues. V lost 5 bases to trimming and J lost 5 bases; unmatched junction nucleotides: 6.

Comments on this clone: Different DNA sequences within this sample yield the same CDR3. V and J are TRBV4-1 and TRBJ2-3; 13 bases are shared with TRBD2. This CDR3 region has 16 residues. Germline trimming cut 4 bases from V and 4 bases from J; bases unmatched to any gene: 5. Germline V gene sequence: CDR1 MGHRA, CDR2 YSYEKL. The CDR3 is CASSPRTSGGADTQYF. The DNA of the CDR3 is TGCGCCAGCAGCCCCAGGACTAGCGGGGGCGCAGATACGCAGTATTTT.

The gene calls are TRBV5-4 and TRBJ2-4, with 9 bases identical to TRBD1. This CDR3 is 13 amino acids long. Germline V gives CDR1 SGHNT, CDR2 YYREEE (reference sequence). The V gene end was trimmed by 5 bases and the J gene end by 7 bases; junction bases not matched to a gene: 4. CDR3 amino acids: CASRYGTGNIQYF. The CDR3 DNA is TGTGCCAGCAGATACGGGACAGGGAACATTCAGTACTTC. The full variable domain, in which reference TRBV5-4 and TRBJ2-4 provide the parts outside the CDR3, is ETGVTQSPTHLIKTRGQQVTLRCSSQSGHNTVSWYQQALGQGPQFIFQYYREEENGRGNFPPRFSGLQFPNYSSELNVNALELDDSALYLCASRYGTGNIQYFGAGTRLSVL.

This clone was counted once. The J gene is TRBJ2-5, the V gene TRBV5-1, with TRBD1 matching over 7 bases. The CDR3 sequence is 14 residues long. Trimming took 4 bases from V and 1 from J; bases not matched to a gene: 4. CDR1 and CDR2 (germline): SGHRS, YFSETQ. CDR3 in DNA: TGCGCCAGCAGCAGGACAGGTCCCCAAGAGACCCAGTACTTC. Amino acids: CASSRTGPQETQYF.

A single count supports this clone. The CDR3 DNA follows: TGTGCCAGCAGCTTAGCGGACGAGCCCCAGCATTTT. It specifies CASSLADEPQHF. The chain couples TRBV7-2 to TRBJ1-5; D remains ambiguous. This CDR3 contains 12 residues. The V end lost 0 bases, the J end lost 8 bases, and 5 bases lay between the germline ends. Germline lookup yields CDR1 SGHTA and CDR2 FQGNSA.

This clone appeared once. The chain recombines TRBV6-5 with TRBJ1-5, with D possibly TRBD1 on 5 matching bases. In germline, CDR1 is MNHEY, CDR2 SVGAGI. Trimming pared 0 bases from V and 7 bases from J, leaving 13 bases between. This CDR3 is 15 amino acids long. CDR3 residues: CASSYSRGLGQPQHF. Here the CDR3 DNA reads TGTGCCAGCAGTTACTCGAGGGGACTAGGACAGCCCCAGCATTTT.

Turning to this clone: Different DNA sequences within this sample yield the same CDR3. The chain is built from TRBV5-4 and TRBJ2-3; 12 nucleotides agree with TRBD2. V shed 1 base and J 6 bases; nucleotides not matched to a gene: 6. The CDR3 length is 16 residues. Germline V CDR1 and CDR2: SGHNT, YYREEE (reference sequence). The CDR3 DNA sequence: TGTGCCAGCAGCTTGCGAGGACTAGCGGGATCTGATACGCAGTATTTT. Its translation: CASSLRGLAGSDTQYF.

The chain has TRBV30 and TRBJ1-4; 9 bases are a match to TRBD1. CDR1 is GTSNPN, CDR2 SVGIG, per germline (reference sequence). The V segment lost 1 base and the J segment 6 bases; nucleotides outside the gene matches: 6. The CDR3 runs to 15 residues. The CDR3 nucleotides are TGTGCCTGGAGTGCAGGGGACAGGGAGGATGAAAAACTGTTTTTT. Translated: CAWSAGDREDEKLFF.

The chain couples TRBV7-2 to TRBJ2-3, with 8 bases identical to TRBD2. V lost 8 bases and J lost 0; bases outside the gene matches: 1. The CDR3 totals 13 residues. CDR1 and CDR2 (germline): SGHTA, FQGNSA. CDR3 nucleotide sequence: TGTGCCAGCTCTAGCGGGAGCACAGATACGCAGTATTTT. Translating it yields CASSSGSTDTQYF.